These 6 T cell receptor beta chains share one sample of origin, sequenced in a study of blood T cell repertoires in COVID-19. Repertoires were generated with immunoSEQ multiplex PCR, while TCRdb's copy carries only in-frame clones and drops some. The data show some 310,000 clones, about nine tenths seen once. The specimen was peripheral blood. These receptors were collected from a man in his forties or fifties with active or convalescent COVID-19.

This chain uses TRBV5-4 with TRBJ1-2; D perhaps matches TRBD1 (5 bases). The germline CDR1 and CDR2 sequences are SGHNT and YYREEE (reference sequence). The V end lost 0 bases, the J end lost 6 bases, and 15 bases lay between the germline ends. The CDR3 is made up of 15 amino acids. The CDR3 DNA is TGTGCCAGCAGCTTGGCCCAGGGCGCAAACGATGGCTACACCTTC. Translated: CASSLAQGANDGYTF.

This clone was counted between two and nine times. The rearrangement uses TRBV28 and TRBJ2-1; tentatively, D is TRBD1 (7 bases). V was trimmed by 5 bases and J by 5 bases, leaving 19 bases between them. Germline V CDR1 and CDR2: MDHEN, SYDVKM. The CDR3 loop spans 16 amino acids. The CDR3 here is CASSPSQGGTDNEQFF. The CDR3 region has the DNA TGTGCCAGCAGTCCCTCCCAGGGGGGAACTGACAATGAGCAGTTCTTC.

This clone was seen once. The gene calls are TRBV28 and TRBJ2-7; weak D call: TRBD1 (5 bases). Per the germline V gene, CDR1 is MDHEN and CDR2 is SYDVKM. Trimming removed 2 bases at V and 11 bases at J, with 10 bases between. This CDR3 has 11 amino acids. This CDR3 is CASSLVGAEYF. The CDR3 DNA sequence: TGTGCCAGCAGTTTAGTAGGGGCGGAGTACTTC.

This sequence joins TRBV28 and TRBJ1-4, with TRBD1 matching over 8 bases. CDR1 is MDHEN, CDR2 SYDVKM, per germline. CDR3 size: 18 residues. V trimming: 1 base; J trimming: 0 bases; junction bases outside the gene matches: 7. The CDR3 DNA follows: TGTGCCAGCAGTTTATTTTACGGGACAGGAGCAACTAATGAAAAACTGTTTTTT. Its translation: CASSLFYGTGATNEKLFF.

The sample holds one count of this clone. CDR3 amino acids: CASSLTGGGEKLFF. The CDR3 DNA is TGTGCCAGCAGTTTGACAGGGGGTGGTGAAAAACTGTTTTTT. V gene TRBV5-8 combines with J gene TRBJ1-4; 9 positions agree with TRBD1. The CDR3 spans 14 residues. Germline lookup yields CDR1 SGHTS and CDR2 YDEGEE. Trimming removed 5 bases from V and 7 bases from J; junction bases left unmatched: 6.

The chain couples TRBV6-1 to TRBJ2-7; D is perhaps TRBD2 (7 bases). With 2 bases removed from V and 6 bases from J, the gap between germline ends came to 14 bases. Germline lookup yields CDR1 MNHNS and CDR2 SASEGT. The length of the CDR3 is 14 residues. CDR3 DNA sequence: TGTGCCAGCAGTGAAAGGGGGGGAAGGGGCGAGCAGTACTTC. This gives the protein CASSERGGRGEQYF.